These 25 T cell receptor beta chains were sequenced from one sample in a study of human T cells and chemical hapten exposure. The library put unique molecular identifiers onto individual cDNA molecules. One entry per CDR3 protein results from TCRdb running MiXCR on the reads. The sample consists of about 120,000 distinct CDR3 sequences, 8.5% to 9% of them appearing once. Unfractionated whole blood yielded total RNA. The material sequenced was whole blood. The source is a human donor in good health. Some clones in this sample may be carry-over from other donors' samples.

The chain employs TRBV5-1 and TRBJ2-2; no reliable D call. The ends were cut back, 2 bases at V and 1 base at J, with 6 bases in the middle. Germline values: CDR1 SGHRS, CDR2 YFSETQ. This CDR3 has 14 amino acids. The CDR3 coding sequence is TGCGCCAGCAGCTTAGACTGGAACACCGGGGAGCTGTTTTTT. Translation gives CASSLDWNTGELFF.

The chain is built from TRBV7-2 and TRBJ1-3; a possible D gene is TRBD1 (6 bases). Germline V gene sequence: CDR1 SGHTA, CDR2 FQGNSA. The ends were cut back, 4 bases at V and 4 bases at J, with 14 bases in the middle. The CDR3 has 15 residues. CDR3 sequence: CASSSRGGAGNTIYF. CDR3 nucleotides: TGTGCCAGCAGCTCCAGGGGCGGTGCGGGAAACACCATATATTTT.

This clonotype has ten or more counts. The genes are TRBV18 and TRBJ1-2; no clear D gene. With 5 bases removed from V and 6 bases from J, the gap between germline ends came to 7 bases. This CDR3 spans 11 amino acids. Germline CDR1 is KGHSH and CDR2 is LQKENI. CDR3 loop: CASSLTDGYTF. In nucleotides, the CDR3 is TGTGCCAGCTCATTGACTGATGGCTACACCTTC.

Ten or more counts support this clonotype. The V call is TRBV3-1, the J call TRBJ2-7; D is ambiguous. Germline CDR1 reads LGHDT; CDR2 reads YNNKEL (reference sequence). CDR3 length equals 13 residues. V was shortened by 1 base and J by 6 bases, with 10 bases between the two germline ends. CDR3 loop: CASSQGSRSEQYF. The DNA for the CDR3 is TGTGCCAGCAGCCAAGGAAGTAGGAGCGAGCAGTACTTC.

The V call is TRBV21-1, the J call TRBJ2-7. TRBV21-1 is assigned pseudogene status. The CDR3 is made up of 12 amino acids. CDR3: CASSGSLYEQYF. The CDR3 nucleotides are TGTGCCAGCAGCGGGTCGCTCTACGAGCAGTACTTC.

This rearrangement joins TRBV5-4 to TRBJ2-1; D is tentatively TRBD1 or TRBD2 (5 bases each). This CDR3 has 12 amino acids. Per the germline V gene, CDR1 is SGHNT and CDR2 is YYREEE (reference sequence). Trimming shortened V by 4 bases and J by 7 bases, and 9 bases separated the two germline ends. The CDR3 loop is CASSGGQNEQFF. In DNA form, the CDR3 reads TGTGCCAGCAGCGGGGGTCAGAATGAGCAGTTCTTC. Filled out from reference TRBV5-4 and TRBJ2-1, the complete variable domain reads ETGVTQSPTHLIKTRGQQVTLRCSSQSGHNTVSWYQQALGQGPQFIFQYYREEENGRGNFPPRFSGLQFPNYSSELNVNALELDDSALYLCASSGGQNEQFFGPGTRLTVL.

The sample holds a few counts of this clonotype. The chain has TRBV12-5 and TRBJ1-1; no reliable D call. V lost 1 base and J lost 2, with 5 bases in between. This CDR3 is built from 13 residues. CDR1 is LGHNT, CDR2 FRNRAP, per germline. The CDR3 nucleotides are TGTGCTAGTGGTTTGGCTTTTAACACTGAAGCTTTCTTT. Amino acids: CASGLAFNTEAFF.

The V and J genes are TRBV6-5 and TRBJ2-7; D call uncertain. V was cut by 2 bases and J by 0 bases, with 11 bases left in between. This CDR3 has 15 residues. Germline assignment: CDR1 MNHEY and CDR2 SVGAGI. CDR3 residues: CASSYDLESSYEQYF. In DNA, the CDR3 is TGTGCCAGCAGTTACGACTTGGAAAGCTCCTACGAGCAGTACTTC.

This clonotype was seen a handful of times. The CDR3, as DNA: TGTGCCAGCAGTATTGGACAGTGGGAGCCCCAGCATTTT. Translating gives CASSIGQWEPQHF. J is TRBJ1-5 and V is TRBV12-3 or TRBV12-4; possibly TRBD1 for D (6 bases). V was cut by 5 bases and J by 8 bases, with 13 bases left in between. The CDR3 is made up of 13 amino acids.

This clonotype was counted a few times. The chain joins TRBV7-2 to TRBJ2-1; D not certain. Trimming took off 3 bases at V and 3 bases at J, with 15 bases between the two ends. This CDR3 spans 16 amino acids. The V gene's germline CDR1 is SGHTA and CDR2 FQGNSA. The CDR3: CASSFNAQDGYNEQFF. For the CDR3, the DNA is TGTGCCAGCAGCTTTAACGCTCAAGACGGCTACAATGAGCAGTTCTTC.

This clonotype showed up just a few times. The CDR3 reads CASSPLAGGPLYEQYF. The CDR3 DNA reads TGCGCCAGCAGCCCCTTAGCGGGAGGGCCGTTGTACGAGCAGTACTTC. The V and J genes are TRBV4-1 and TRBJ2-7; 11 bases are a match to TRBD2. The CDR3 spans 16 residues. Germline V gene data show CDR1 as MGHRA and CDR2 as YSYEKL. With 4 bases clipped from V and 4 bases from J, the junction kept 9 bases outside the gene matches.

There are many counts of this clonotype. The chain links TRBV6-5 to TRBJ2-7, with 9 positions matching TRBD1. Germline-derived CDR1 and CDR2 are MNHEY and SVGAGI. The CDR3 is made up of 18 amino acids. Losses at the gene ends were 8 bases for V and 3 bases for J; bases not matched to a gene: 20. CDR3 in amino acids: CASRPGDREGCECYEQYF. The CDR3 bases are TGTGCCAGCCGCCCTGGGGACAGGGAGGGGTGTGAGTGCTACGAGCAGTACTTC.

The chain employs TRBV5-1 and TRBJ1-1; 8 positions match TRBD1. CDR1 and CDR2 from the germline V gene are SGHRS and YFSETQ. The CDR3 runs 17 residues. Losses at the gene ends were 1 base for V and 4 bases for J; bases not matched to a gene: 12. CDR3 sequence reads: CASSLRKLVGQGTEAFF. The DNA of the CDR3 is TGCGCCAGCAGCTTGCGAAAGTTGGTCGGACAGGGCACTGAAGCTTTCTTT. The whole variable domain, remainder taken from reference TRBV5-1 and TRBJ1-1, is KAGVTQTPRYLIKTRGQQVTLSCSPISGHRSVSWYQQTPGQGLQFLFEYFSETQRNKGNFPGRFSGRQFSNSRSEMNVSTLELGDSALYLCASSLRKLVGQGTEAFFGQGTRLTVV.

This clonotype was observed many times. Here the CDR3 reads CATSVWGGNTGELFF. CDR3 coding DNA: TGTGCCACCAGCGTGTGGGGGGGGAACACCGGGGAGCTGTTTTTT. This chain links TRBV15 with TRBJ2-2; TRBD2 aligns across 7 bases. The CDR3 is 15 amino acids. Trimming at V came to 5 bases and at J to 1 base, leaving 4 bases not matched to a gene. Per germline, CDR1 LNHNV and CDR2 YYDKDF (reference sequence). Complete variable domain (other parts from reference TRBV15 and TRBJ2-2): DAMVIQNPRYQVTQFGKPVTLSCSQTLNHNVMYWYQQKSSQAPKLLFHYYDKDFNNEADTPDNFQSRRPNTSFCFLDIRSPGLGDTAMYLCATSVWGGNTGELFFGEGSRLTVL.

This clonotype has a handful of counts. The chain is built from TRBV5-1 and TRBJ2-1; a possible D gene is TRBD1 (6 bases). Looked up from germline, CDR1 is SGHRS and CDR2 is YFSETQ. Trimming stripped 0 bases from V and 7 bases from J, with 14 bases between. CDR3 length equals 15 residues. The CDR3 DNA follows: TGCGCCAGCAGCTTGGGTGGGACAAGACGGAATGAGCAGTTCTTC. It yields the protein CASSLGGTRRNEQFF.

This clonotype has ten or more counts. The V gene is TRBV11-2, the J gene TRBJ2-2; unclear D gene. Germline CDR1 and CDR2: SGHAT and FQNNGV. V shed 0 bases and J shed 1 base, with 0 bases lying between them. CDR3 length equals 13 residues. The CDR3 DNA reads TGTGCCAGCAGCTTAGAGAACACCGGGGAGCTGTTTTTT. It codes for CASSLENTGELFF.

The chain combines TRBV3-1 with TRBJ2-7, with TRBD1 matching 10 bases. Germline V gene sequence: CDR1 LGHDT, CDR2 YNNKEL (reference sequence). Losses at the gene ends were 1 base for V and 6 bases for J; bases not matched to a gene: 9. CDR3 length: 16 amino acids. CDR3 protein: CASSQGSGTGVIEQYF. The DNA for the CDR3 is TGTGCCAGCAGCCAAGGCTCCGGGACAGGGGTCATCGAGCAGTACTTC.

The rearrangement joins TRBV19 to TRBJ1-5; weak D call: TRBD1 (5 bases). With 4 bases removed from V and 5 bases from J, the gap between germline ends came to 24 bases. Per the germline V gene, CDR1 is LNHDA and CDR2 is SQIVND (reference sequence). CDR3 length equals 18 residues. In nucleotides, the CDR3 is TGTGCCAGTAGTACGAAAGATCCGGACACGCGGAGGGATCAGCCCCAGCATTTT. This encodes CASSTKDPDTRRDQPQHF.

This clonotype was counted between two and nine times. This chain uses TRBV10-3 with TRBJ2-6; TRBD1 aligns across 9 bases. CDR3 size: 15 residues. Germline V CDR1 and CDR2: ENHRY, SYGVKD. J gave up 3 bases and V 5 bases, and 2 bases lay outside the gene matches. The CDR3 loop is CAISRTGVGANVLTF. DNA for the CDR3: TGTGCCATCAGTAGGACAGGGGTTGGGGCCAACGTCCTGACTTTC.

The CDR3 loop is CASSGPLETGELFF. The CDR3 DNA reads as TGTGCCAGCAGTGGGCCGCTTGAGACCGGGGAGCTGTTTTTT. The chain has TRBV25-1 and TRBJ2-2; no reliable D call. This CDR3 has 14 amino acids. The V gene's germline CDR1 is MGHDK and CDR2 SYGVNS. The ends were cut back, 4 bases at V and 5 bases at J, with 11 bases in the middle. Variable domain in full (rest from reference TRBV25-1 and TRBJ2-2): EADIYQTPRYLVIGTGKKITLECSQTMGHDKMYWYQQDPGMELHLIHYSYGVNSTEKGDLSSESTVSRIRTEHFPLTLESARPSHTSQYLCASSGPLETGELFFGEGSRLTVL.

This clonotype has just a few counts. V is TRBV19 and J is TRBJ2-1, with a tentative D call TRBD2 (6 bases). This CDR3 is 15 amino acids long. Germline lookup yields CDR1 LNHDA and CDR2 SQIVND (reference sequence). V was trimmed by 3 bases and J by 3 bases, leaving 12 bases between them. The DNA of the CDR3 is TGTGCCAGTAGTATGGAGGGTCTGGACTACAATGAGCAGTTCTTC. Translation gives CASSMEGLDYNEQFF.

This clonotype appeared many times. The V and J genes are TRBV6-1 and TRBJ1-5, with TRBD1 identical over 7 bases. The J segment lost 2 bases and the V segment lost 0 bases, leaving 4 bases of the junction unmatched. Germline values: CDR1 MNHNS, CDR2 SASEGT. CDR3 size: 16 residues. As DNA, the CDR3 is TGTGCCAGCAGTGAAGCGGACGGGACAGGCAATCAGCCCCAGCATTTT. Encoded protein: CASSEADGTGNQPQHF.

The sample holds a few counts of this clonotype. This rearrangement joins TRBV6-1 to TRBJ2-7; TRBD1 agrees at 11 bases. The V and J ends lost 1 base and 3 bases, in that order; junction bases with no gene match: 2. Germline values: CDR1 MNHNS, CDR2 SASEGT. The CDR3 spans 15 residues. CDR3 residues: CASSEGGTGGYEQYF. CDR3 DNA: TGTGCCAGCAGTGAAGGGGGGACAGGGGGCTACGAGCAGTACTTC.

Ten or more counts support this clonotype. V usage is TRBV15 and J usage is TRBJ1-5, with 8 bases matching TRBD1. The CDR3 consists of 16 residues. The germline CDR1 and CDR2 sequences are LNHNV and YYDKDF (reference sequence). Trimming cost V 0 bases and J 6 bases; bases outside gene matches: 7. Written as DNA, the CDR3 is TGTGCCACCAGCAGAGAGGGCAGGGGGCAGGGTCAGCCCCAGCATTTT. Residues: CATSREGRGQGQPQHF. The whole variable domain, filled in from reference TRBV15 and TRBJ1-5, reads DAMVIQNPRYQVTQFGKPVTLSCSQTLNHNVMYWYQQKSSQAPKLLFHYYDKDFNNEADTPDNFQSRRPNTSFCFLDIRSPGLGDTAMYLCATSREGRGQGQPQHFGDGTRLSIL.

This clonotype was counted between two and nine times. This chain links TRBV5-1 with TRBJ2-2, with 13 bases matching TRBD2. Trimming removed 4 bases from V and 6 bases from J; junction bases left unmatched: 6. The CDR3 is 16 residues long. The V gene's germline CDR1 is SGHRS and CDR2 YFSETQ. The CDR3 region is CASSTGLAGDPGELFF. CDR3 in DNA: TGCGCCAGCAGCACCGGACTAGCGGGAGACCCCGGGGAGCTGTTTTTT. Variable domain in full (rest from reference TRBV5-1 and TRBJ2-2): KAGVTQTPRYLIKTRGQQVTLSCSPISGHRSVSWYQQTPGQGLQFLFEYFSETQRNKGNFPGRFSGRQFSNSRSEMNVSTLELGDSALYLCASSTGLAGDPGELFFGEGSRLTVL.